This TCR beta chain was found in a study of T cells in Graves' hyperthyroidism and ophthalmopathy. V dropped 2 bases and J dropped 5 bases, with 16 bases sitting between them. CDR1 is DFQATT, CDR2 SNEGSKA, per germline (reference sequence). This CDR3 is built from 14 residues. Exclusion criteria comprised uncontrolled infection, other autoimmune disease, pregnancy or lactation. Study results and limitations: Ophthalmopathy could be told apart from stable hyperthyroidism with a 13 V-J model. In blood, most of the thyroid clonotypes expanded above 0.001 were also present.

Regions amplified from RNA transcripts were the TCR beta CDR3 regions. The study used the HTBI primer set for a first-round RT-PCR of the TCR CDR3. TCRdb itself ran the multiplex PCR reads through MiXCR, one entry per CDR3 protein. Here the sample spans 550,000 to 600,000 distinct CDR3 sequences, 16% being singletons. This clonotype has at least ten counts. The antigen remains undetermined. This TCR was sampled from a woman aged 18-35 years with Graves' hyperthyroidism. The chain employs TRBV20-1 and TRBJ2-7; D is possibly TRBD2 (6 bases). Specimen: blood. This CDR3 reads CSARQSESGDEQYF. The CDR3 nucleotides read TGCAGTGCTAGACAAAGCGAGTCGGGAGACGAGCAGTACTTC.